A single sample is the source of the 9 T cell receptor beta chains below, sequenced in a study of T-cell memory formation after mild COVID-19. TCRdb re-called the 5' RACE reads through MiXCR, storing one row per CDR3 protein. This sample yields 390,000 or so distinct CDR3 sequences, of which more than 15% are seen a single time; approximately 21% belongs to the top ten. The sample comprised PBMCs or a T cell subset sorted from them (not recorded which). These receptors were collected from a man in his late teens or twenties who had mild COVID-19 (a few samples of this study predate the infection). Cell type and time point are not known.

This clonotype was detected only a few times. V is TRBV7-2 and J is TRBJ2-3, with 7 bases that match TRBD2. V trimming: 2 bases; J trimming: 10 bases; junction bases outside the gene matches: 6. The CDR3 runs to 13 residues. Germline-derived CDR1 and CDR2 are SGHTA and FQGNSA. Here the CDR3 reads CASSLMSGDPQYF. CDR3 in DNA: TGTGCCAGCAGCTTAATGAGCGGGGATCCGCAGTATTTT.

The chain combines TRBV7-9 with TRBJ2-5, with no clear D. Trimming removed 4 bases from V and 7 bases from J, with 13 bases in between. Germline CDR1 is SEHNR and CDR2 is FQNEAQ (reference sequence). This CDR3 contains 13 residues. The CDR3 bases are TGTGCCAGCAGCTCCCTGGGCCAATGGACCCAGTACTTC. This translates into CASSSLGQWTQYF. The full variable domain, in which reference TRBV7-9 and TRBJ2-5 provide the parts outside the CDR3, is DTGVSQNPRHKITKRGQNVTFRCDPISEHNRLYWYRQTLGQGPEFLTYFQNEAQLEKSRLLSDRFSAERPKGSFSTLEIQRTEQGDSAMYLCASSSLGQWTQYFGPGTRLLVL.

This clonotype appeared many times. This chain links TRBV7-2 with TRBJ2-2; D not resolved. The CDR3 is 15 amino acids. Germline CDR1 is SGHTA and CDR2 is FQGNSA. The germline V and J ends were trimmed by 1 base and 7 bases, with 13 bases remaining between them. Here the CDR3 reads CASSLVAQAGGELFF. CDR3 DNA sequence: TGTGCCAGCAGCTTAGTGGCGCAGGCCGGCGGGGAGCTGTTTTTT.

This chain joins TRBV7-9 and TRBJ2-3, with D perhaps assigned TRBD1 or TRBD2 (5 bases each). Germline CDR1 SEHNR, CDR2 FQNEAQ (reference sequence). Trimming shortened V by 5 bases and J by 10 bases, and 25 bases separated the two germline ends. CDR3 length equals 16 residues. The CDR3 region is CASSQTGTGTRSAQYF. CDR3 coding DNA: TGTGCCAGCAGCCAAACCGGGACGGGCACGAGGAGTGCGCAGTATTTT.

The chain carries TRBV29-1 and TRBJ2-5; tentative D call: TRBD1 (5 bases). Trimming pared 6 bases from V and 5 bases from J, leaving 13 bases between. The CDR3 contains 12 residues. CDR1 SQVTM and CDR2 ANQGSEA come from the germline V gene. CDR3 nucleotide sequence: TGCAGCGTGGACAACTTTGGGGAGACCCAGTACTTC. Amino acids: CSVDNFGETQYF.

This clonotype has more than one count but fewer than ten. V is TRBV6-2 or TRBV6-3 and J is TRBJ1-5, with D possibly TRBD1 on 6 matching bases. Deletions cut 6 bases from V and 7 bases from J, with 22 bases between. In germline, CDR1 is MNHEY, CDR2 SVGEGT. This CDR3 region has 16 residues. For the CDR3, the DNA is TGTGCCAGCAGCCCCGCGGGACACCCTGGGGGACAGCCCCAGCATTTT. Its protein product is CASSPAGHPGGQPQHF.

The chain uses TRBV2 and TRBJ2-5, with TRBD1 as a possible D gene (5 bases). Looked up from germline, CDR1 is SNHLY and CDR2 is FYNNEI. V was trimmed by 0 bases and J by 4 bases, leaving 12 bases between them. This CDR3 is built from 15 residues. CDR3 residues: CASSEAQGRRETQYF. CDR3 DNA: TGTGCCAGCAGTGAAGCCCAGGGAAGACGAGAGACCCAGTACTTC.

The CDR3 loop is CASSRTGASNTEAFF. The CDR3 DNA is TGTGCCAGCTCGAGGACAGGGGCTTCGAACACTGAAGCTTTCTTT. The rearrangement uses TRBV6-1 and TRBJ1-1, with 9 bases fitting TRBD1. The V segment lost 8 bases and the J segment 1 base; nucleotides outside the gene matches: 8. Germline V lookup: CDR1 MNHNS, CDR2 SASEGT. The CDR3 length is 15 residues.

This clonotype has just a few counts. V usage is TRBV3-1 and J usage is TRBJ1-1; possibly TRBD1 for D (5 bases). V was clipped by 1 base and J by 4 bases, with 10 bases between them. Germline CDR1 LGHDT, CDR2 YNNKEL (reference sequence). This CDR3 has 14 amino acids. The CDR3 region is CASSQGWDFTEAFF. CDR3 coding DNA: TGTGCCAGCAGCCAAGGCTGGGACTTCACTGAAGCTTTCTTT. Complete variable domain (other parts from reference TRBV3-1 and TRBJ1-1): DTAVSQTPKYLVTQMGNDKSIKCEQNLGHDTMYWYKQDSKKFLKIMFSYNNKELIINETVPNRFSPKSPDKAHLNLHINSLELGDSAVYFCASSQGWDFTEAFFGQGTRLTVV.